This entry lists 7 T cell receptor beta chains sequenced from one sample in a study of blood T cell repertoires in COVID-19. Measured with immunoSEQ multiplex PCR; TCRdb has only the in-frame clones, and not every one. The sample has some 100,000 clones, about nine tenths seen once. Sequencing was done on a sample of peripheral blood. The receptors originated from a man aged 50 or older with acute or convalescent COVID-19.

This clone turned up a few times. This chain links TRBV21-1 with TRBJ1-3; the DNA was not used to check the table's D call, TRBD1. TRBV21-1 is given as a pseudogene. The CDR3 consists of 14 residues. This CDR3 reads CASVPGRSGNTIYF. CDR3 coding DNA: TGTGCCAGCGTTCCTGGCCGCTCTGGAAACACCATATATTTT.

This chain uses TRBV19 with TRBJ1-5, with 10 bases lining up with TRBD1. This CDR3 is 16 amino acids long. V gave up 5 bases and J gave up 4 bases; unmatched junction bases: 8. Germline V gives CDR1 LNHDA, CDR2 SQIVND (reference sequence). CDR3 DNA sequence: TGTGCCAGTAGTGGTGGACAGGGGGTATGGAATCAGCCCCAGCATTTT. Encoded protein: CASSGGQGVWNQPQHF.

The rearrangement uses TRBV11-3 and TRBJ2-7; 10 bases map to TRBD2. Losses at the gene ends were 1 base for V and 2 bases for J; bases not matched to a gene: 11. This CDR3 is built from 18 residues. Germline V lookup: CDR1 SGHNT, CDR2 YENEEA. CDR3 residues: CASSLVVGGAGGPYEQYF. In DNA, the CDR3 is TGTGCCAGCAGCTTAGTAGTAGGTGGAGCGGGAGGGCCCTACGAGCAGTACTTC.

This chain joins TRBV29-1 and TRBJ2-7; tentative D call: TRBD2 (6 bases). This CDR3 spans 13 amino acids. V gave up 3 bases and J gave up 6 bases, with 15 bases separating them. Germline CDR1 SQVTM, CDR2 ANQGSEA. CDR3 sequence: CSVDGGIPREQYF. In DNA, the CDR3 is TGCAGCGTTGATGGCGGGATCCCTCGCGAGCAGTACTTC.

The genes are TRBV5-6 and TRBJ2-3; D might be TRBD1 (6 bases). There are 15 residues in the CDR3. From germline, CDR1 is SGHDT and CDR2 YYEEEE. V gave up 2 bases and J gave up 1 base, with 11 bases separating them. The CDR3 sequence is CASSLQGYGTDTQYF. In DNA, the CDR3 is TGTGCCAGCAGCTTACAGGGATACGGCACAGATACGCAGTATTTT.

The CDR3 here is CASSYRGGDYGYTF. CDR3 DNA: TGTGCCAGCAGTTACCGGGGGGGCGACTATGGCTACACCTTC. This chain connects TRBV6-6 to TRBJ1-2, with TRBD1 as a possible D gene (6 bases). The CDR3 is made up of 14 amino acids. In germline, CDR1 is MNHNY, CDR2 SVGAGI (reference sequence). Trimming took off 2 bases at V and 3 bases at J, with 10 bases between the two ends.

The rearrangement links TRBV7-8 to TRBJ2-5; 10 nucleotides line up with TRBD2. The CDR3 runs 17 residues. Germline V lookup: CDR1 SGHVS, CDR2 FQNEAQ. Losses at the gene ends were 6 bases for V and 5 bases for J; bases not matched to a gene: 15. CDR3 region: CASSERGGPTRRETQYF. The CDR3 nucleotides read TGTGCCAGCAGTGAGCGGGGGGGCCCGACTCGTCGGGAGACCCAGTACTTC.